Listed here are 3 T cell receptor beta chains from one sample, sequenced in a study of cytomegalovirus exposure and HLA in healthy donors. The PCR made use of 60 Vbeta and 13 Jbeta primers. Method: immunoSEQ multiplex PCR; TCRdb's copy keeps in-frame clones and lacks some. The sample records 150,000 to 200,000 clones, 60% to 75% being singletons. Material: PBMCs. These receptors were obtained from a woman between 50 and 59 years old in good health and CMV-seropositive.

The rearrangement joins TRBV19 to TRBJ1-6; D is undetermined. V lost 3 bases to trimming and J lost 7 bases, with 10 bases between them. This CDR3 has 14 residues. Per germline, CDR1 LNHDA and CDR2 SQIVND (reference sequence). The CDR3 DNA follows: TGTGCCAGTAGTATTGGTTCACTAAATTCACCCCTCCACTTT. Translation: CASSIGSLNSPLHF.

The J gene is TRBJ2-1, the V gene TRBV7-2; 8 nucleotides agree with TRBD2. The J segment lost 4 bases and the V segment lost 1 base, leaving 6 bases of the junction unmatched. This CDR3 has 16 residues. The germline CDR1 and CDR2 sequences are SGHTA and FQGNSA. CDR3 residues: CASSLDPAGGYNEQFF. In nucleotides, the CDR3 is TGTGCCAGCAGCTTAGATCCGGCGGGGGGATACAATGAGCAGTTCTTC.

The chain has TRBV19 and TRBJ1-1; D remains ambiguous. Trimming took off 7 bases at V and 3 bases at J, with 15 bases between the two ends. Germline CDR1 is LNHDA and CDR2 is SQIVND (reference sequence). This CDR3 has 14 residues. CDR3 DNA sequence: TGTGCCAGTACCGGGGTTGGTTGGGACACTGAAGCTTTCTTT. This sequence encodes CASTGVGWDTEAFF. Full variable domain (missing parts from reference TRBV19 and TRBJ1-1): DGGITQSPKYLFRKEGQNVTLSCEQNLNHDAMYWYRQDPGQGLRLIYYSQIVNDFQKGDIAEGYSVSREKKESFPLTVTSAQKNPTAFYLCASTGVGWDTEAFFGQGTRLTVV.